The 17 T cell receptor beta chains below were found in one sample sequenced in a study of blood T cell repertoires in COVID-19. Profiling relied on immunoSEQ multiplex PCR, and the TCRdb table lists in-frame clones only, not all of them. The table includes around 86,000 clones, around 87% detected once. Sequenced: peripheral blood. The receptor source for this set is a human donor with acute or convalescent COVID-19. The donor label of this sample is uncertain.

This clone appeared once. The chain uses TRBV7-2 and TRBJ1-2, with TRBD1 as a possible D gene (6 bases). V lost 2 bases and J lost 3, with 16 bases in between. Germline assignment: CDR1 SGHTA and CDR2 FQGNSA. The CDR3 loop spans 16 amino acids. The CDR3 nucleotides read TGTGCCAGCAGCTTATCGTGGGGGGGGCCCCACTATGGCTACACCTTC. Amino acids: CASSLSWGGPHYGYTF.

J is TRBJ1-1 and V is TRBV27, with 8 positions matching TRBD1. Losses at the gene ends were 5 bases for V and 5 bases for J; bases not matched to a gene: 7. The CDR3 contains 14 residues. Germline loops: CDR1 MNHEY, CDR2 SMNVEV (reference sequence). CDR3 region: CASSARQGITEAFF. CDR3 DNA: TGTGCCAGCAGTGCCCGACAGGGGATTACTGAAGCTTTCTTT.

The chain uses TRBV5-4 and TRBJ2-3; 10 bases align to TRBD2. CDR3 length: 16 amino acids. Per the germline V gene, CDR1 is SGHNT and CDR2 is YYREEE (reference sequence). V gave up 2 bases and J gave up 11 bases; unmatched junction bases: 14. The CDR3 region is CASSFLAAGGPLEQYF. As DNA, the CDR3 is TGTGCCAGCAGCTTTTTGGCAGCGGGGGGGCCGTTAGAGCAGTATTTT. The entire variable domain, with the rest obtained from reference TRBV5-4 and TRBJ2-3, is as follows: ETGVTQSPTHLIKTRGQQVTLRCSSQSGHNTVSWYQQALGQGPQFIFQYYREEENGRGNFPPRFSGLQFPNYSSELNVNALELDDSALYLCASSFLAAGGPLEQYFGPGTRLTVL.

The chain links TRBV9 to TRBJ1-3; no clear D. The CDR3 covers 15 residues. Trimming stripped 0 bases from V and 0 bases from J, with 7 bases between. The germline V gene encodes CDR1 SGDLS and CDR2 YYNGEE. This CDR3 reads CASSVVGSSGNTIYF. The CDR3 DNA reads as TGTGCCAGCAGCGTAGTGGGGAGCTCTGGAAACACCATATATTTT.

CDR3 residues: CASSLGTASGNTIYF. CDR3 sequence (DNA): TGTGCCAGCAGCCTTGGGACAGCCTCTGGAAACACCATATATTTT. The genes are TRBV28 and TRBJ1-3; 7 nucleotides line up with TRBD1. V shed 6 bases, J shed 0 bases, and the junction held 5 bases outside the gene matches. Looked up from germline, CDR1 is MDHEN and CDR2 is SYDVKM. CDR3 length equals 15 residues.

The V gene is TRBV19, the J gene TRBJ1-2, with 10 bases matching TRBD1. V lost 5 bases, J lost 2 bases, and 8 bases stayed unmatched. This CDR3 is built from 16 residues. Looked up from germline, CDR1 is LNHDA and CDR2 is SQIVND (reference sequence). In DNA form, the CDR3 reads TGTGCCAGTAGTGCTAAACGGACAGGGGGGAACTATGGCTACACCTTC. This codes for CASSAKRTGGNYGYTF.

V usage is TRBV7-9 and J usage is TRBJ2-2; 8 nucleotides agree with TRBD2. Trimming cost V 0 bases and J 6 bases; bases outside gene matches: 0. CDR1 and CDR2 (germline): SEHNR, FQNEAQ (reference sequence). The CDR3 consists of 14 residues. CDR3 nucleotides: TGTGCCAGCAGCTTAGCCGGGAGGGCCGGGGAGCTGTTTTTT. It translates to CASSLAGRAGELFF.

The chain has TRBV7-8 and TRBJ2-5, with D perhaps matching TRBD2 (6 bases). From germline, CDR1 is SGHVS and CDR2 FQNEAQ. Trimming removed 1 base at V and 5 bases at J, with 17 bases between. CDR3 length: 16 residues. The CDR3 nucleotides are TGTGCCAGCAGCTTAGTTGCTAGCACCCGGGAGGAGACCCAGTACTTC. It encodes CASSLVASTREETQYF. The full variable domain, with the rest looked up from reference TRBV7-8 and TRBJ2-5, is GAGVSQSPRYKVAKRGQDVALRCDPISGHVSLFWYQQALGQGPEFLTYFQNEAQLDKSGLPSDRFFAERPEGSVSTLKIQRTQQEDSAVYLCASSLVASTREETQYFGPGTRLLVL.

V gene TRBV11-2 combines with J gene TRBJ2-3; 13 nucleotides line up with TRBD2. The CDR3 length is 17 residues. Germline V gene data show CDR1 as SGHAT and CDR2 as FQNNGV. V shed 4 bases, J shed 5 bases, and the junction held 9 bases outside the gene matches. CDR3 bases: TGTGCCAGCAGCTCTGGACTAGCGGGGGCTGGGGGAGATACGCAGTATTTT. Amino acids: CASSSGLAGAGGDTQYF.

V gene TRBV5-6 combines with J gene TRBJ1-2; 8 nucleotides line up with TRBD1. Per the germline V gene, CDR1 is SGHDT and CDR2 is YYEEEE. J gave up 6 bases and V 0 bases, and 10 bases lay outside the gene matches. This CDR3 is built from 16 residues. CDR3 amino acids: CASSLAGQGKVDGYTF. CDR3 bases: TGTGCCAGCAGCTTGGCTGGACAGGGTAAGGTGGATGGCTACACCTTC.

This clone was observed a single time. The chain has TRBV7-8 and TRBJ2-7, with D possibly TRBD2 on 6 matching bases. V lost 5 bases and J lost 0, with 11 bases in between. The V gene's germline CDR1 is SGHVS and CDR2 FQNEAQ. The CDR3 is made up of 14 amino acids. The CDR3 coding sequence is TGTGCCAGCAGCCGGGACGGGAGCTCCTACGAGCAGTACTTC. It is translated as CASSRDGSSYEQYF.

This clone was picked up one time. This chain's CDR3 is CASSSGGSPLHF. The CDR3 region has the DNA TGTGCCAGCAGCTCAGGGGGTTCACCCCTCCACTTT. This chain links TRBV5-4 with TRBJ1-6; TRBD1 aligns across 7 bases. This CDR3 is 12 amino acids long. Germline lookup yields CDR1 SGHNT and CDR2 YYREEE (reference sequence). Trimming removed 3 bases from V and 9 bases from J; junction bases left unmatched: 0.

The chain has TRBV28 and TRBJ2-1, with 13 bases fitting TRBD2. Germline values: CDR1 MDHEN, CDR2 SYDVKM. With 8 bases clipped from V and 10 bases from J, the junction kept 8 bases outside the gene matches. CDR3 length: 14 residues. DNA of the CDR3: TGTGCCAGCGCCCGACTAGCGGGGGGTCTAGAGCAGTTCTTC. Its translation is CASARLAGGLEQFF.

The V and J genes are TRBV30 and TRBJ2-3; 8 bases are a match to TRBD2. Germline values: CDR1 GTSNPN, CDR2 SVGIG (reference sequence). This CDR3 comprises 14 residues. The J segment lost 4 bases and the V segment lost 3 bases, leaving 6 bases of the junction unmatched. CDR3: CAWRRTSFPDTQYF. The CDR3 nucleotides are TGTGCCTGGAGACGGACTAGCTTCCCAGATACGCAGTATTTT.

This clone was recorded only once. The rearrangement joins TRBV7-9 to TRBJ2-3, with a tentative D call TRBD2 (7 bases). From germline, CDR1 is SEHNR and CDR2 FQNEAQ (reference sequence). Trimming removed 4 bases at V and 1 base at J, with 12 bases between. The CDR3 is made up of 15 amino acids. CDR3 sequence: CASSYGGGGTDTQYF. As DNA, the CDR3 is TGTGCCAGCAGCTACGGCGGGGGCGGCACAGATACGCAGTATTTT.

The V and J genes are TRBV7-9 and TRBJ1-5; D perhaps matches TRBD1 (6 bases). Germline loops: CDR1 SEHNR, CDR2 FQNEAQ (reference sequence). Trimming cost V 5 bases and J 5 bases, with 10 bases left between them. The CDR3 is 13 amino acids. In DNA form, the CDR3 reads TGTGCCAGCAGCCGGACAGCTGATCAGCCCCAGCATTTT. This codes for CASSRTADQPQHF.

The rearrangement uses TRBV2 and TRBJ1-3; no clear D gene. The CDR3 is made up of 13 amino acids. Germline V lookup: CDR1 SNHLY, CDR2 FYNNEI. The V and J ends lost 7 bases and 3 bases respectively, with 10 bases between them. CDR3 amino acids: CASIGRGGNTIYF. CDR3 bases: TGTGCCAGCATCGGCCGGGGTGGAAACACCATATATTTT.